Listed below are T cell receptor beta chains from one sample, sequenced in a study of blood T cells in healthy people across ages. TCRdb re-called the 5' RACE reads through MiXCR, storing one row per CDR3 protein. The data contain around 1,000,000 distinct CDR3 sequences, approximately 25% of them singletons. The same sample was also used in a study of T cells of mothers and their children.

Sequencing used blood. The receptors stem from a girl aged 2-10 years in good health. CDR3s leave out the opening cysteine and the closing phenylalanine or tryptophan.

V gene: TRBV6-6
CDR3 length: 12
CDR3 protein: ASYGTAYLREQY

V gene: TRBV7-9
CDR3 length: 11
CDR3 protein: ASSFGPAKEQF

V gene: TRBV27
CDR3 length: 13
CDR3 protein: ASSLAGTSVNEQF

V gene: TRBV12-3/TRBV12-4
CDR3 length: 11
CDR3 protein: ASSWNVAAELF

V gene: TRBV7-9
CDR3 length: 13
CDR3 protein: ASSRHFSGANVLT

V gene: TRBV20-1
CDR3 length: 13
CDR3 protein: SASGFDRPIYGYT

V gene: TRBV6-6
CDR3 length: 14
CDR3 protein: ASSYSFQGATGELF

V gene: TRBV20-1
CDR3 length: 10
CDR3 protein: SARGPEGEQY

V gene: TRBV28
CDR3 length: 11
CDR3 protein: ASSLDGWNEQF

V gene: TRBV12-3/TRBV12-4
CDR3 length: 12
CDR3 protein: ASSYAGSTDTQY

V gene: TRBV7-3
CDR3 length: 16
CDR3 protein: ASSLGLAGGPVYNEQF

V gene: TRBV7-8
CDR3 length: 13
CDR3 protein: ASSLWGTNTNEQY

V gene: TRBV12-3/TRBV12-4
CDR3 length: 12
CDR3 protein: ASSLWMRGGEAF

V gene: TRBV21-1
CDR3 length: 14
CDR3 protein: ASQSPSGTYSDTQY

V gene: TRBV14
CDR3 length: 12
CDR3 protein: ASSPKDHRGIQY

V gene: TRBV29-1
CDR3 length: 11
CDR3 protein: SVDSGANYGYT

V gene: TRBV6-5
CDR3 length: 13
CDR3 protein: ASGPEWTGNQPQH

V gene: TRBV20-1
CDR3 length: 11
CDR3 protein: SASRQGMGEQY

V gene: TRBV21-1
CDR3 length: 10
CDR3 protein: ASSSTRTRLG

V gene: TRBV20-1
CDR3 length: 14
CDR3 protein: SAPEGTSGPRGTQY

V gene: TRBV6-1
CDR3 length: 14
CDR3 protein: ASSEFFGSKNQPQH

V gene: TRBV28
CDR3 length: 11
CDR3 protein: ASSPVDGREQF

V gene: TRBV6-6
CDR3 length: 10
CDR3 protein: ASSYSLPEQF

V gene: TRBV7-2
CDR3 length: 12
CDR3 protein: ASSLSGRAKTQY

V gene: TRBV28
CDR3 length: 15
CDR3 protein: ASRVSLWDRSAYEQY

V gene: TRBV6-2/TRBV6-3
CDR3 length: 12
CDR3 protein: ATQGPSGRRGYT

V gene: TRBV4-1
CDR3 length: 13
CDR3 protein: ASSVWAPRTGEQY

V gene: TRBV3-1
CDR3 length: 14
CDR3 protein: ASSQGSGNSYNEQF

V gene: TRBV29-1
CDR3 length: 9
CDR3 protein: SVVGETGYT

V gene: TRBV6-6
CDR3 length: 12
CDR3 protein: ASSYLGQTDTQY

V gene: TRBV20-1
CDR3 length: 15
CDR3 protein: SAREGPTPATNHKLF

V gene: TRBV13
CDR3 length: 13
CDR3 protein: ASSSTPGPRNEQF

V gene: TRBV2
CDR3 length: 11
CDR3 protein: ASRGQGSTEQY

V gene: TRBV5-1
CDR3 length: 12
CDR3 protein: ASSPGLGKETQY

V gene: TRBV2
CDR3 length: 14
CDR3 protein: ASSEPLGQGADGYT

V gene: TRBV27
CDR3 length: 13
CDR3 protein: ASSKTSGWGETQY

V gene: TRBV4-3
CDR3 length: 12
CDR3 protein: ASSQVTRHTEAF

V gene: TRBV4-1
CDR3 length: 12
CDR3 protein: ASSRGGGDPEQY

V gene: TRBV7-9
CDR3 length: 10
CDR3 protein: ASSLASTEAF

V gene: TRBV5-6
CDR3 length: 12
CDR3 protein: ASSRASFGYEQY

V gene: TRBV27
CDR3 length: 14
CDR3 protein: ASNRAGAAHYNEQF

V gene: TRBV7-2
CDR3 length: 14
CDR3 protein: ASSSRAGTTYYEQY

V gene: TRBV20-1
CDR3 length: 11
CDR3 protein: SASDDKRVGYT

V gene: TRBV4-1
CDR3 length: 13
CDR3 protein: ASSLLPGTEYGYT

V gene: TRBV20-1
CDR3 length: 19
CDR3 protein: SARGAGPWVEKRSSYNEQF